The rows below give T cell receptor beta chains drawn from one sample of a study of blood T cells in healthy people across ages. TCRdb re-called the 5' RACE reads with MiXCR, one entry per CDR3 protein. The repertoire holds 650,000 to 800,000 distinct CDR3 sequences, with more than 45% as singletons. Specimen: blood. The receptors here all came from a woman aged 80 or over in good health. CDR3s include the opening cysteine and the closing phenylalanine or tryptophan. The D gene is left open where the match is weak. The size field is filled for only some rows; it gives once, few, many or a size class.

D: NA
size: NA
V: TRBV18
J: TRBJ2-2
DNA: TGTGCCAGCTCACCACCAGTGGGATCGGGGACCGGGGAGCTGTTTTTT
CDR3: CASSPPVGSGTGELFF

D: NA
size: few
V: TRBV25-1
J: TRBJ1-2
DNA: TGTGCCAGCAGTGAGGGGGACAACTATGGCTACACCTTC
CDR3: CASSEGDNYGYTF

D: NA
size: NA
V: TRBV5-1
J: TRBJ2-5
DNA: TGCGCCAGCAGCCAACTAGGAGGTAGAGAGACCCAGTACTTC
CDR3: CASSQLGGRETQYF

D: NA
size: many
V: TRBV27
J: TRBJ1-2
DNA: TGTGCCAGCAGTTTGAAAGGGGAAAACTATGGCTACACCTTC
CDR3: CASSLKGENYGYTF

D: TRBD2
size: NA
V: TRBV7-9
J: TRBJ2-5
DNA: TGTGCCAGCAGGTCCGGGACTAGCCCCGCAGAGACCCAGTACTTC
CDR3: CASRSGTSPAETQYF

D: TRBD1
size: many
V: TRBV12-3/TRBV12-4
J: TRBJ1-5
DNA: TGTGCCAGCAGTCAACGGACAGGGTTCAATCAGCCCCAGCATTTT
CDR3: CASSQRTGFNQPQHF

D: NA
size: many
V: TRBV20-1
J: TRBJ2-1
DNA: TGCAGTGCTAGGCAGGGGTACTACAATGAGCAGTTCTTC
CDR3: CSARQGYYNEQFF

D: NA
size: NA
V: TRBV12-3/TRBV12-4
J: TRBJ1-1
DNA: TGTGCCAGCAGCCTAGGGGTCGGGGCTGAAGCTTTCTTT
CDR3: CASSLGVGAEAFF

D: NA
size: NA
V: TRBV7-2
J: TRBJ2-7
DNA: TGTGCCAGCAGCTTAGTCTCGCAGGGGTTAGGCTACGAGCAGTACTTC
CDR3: CASSLVSQGLGYEQYF

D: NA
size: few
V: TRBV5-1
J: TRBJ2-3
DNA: TGCGCCAGCAGCTTGCTCCCCTTAGGGGCGGGCACAGATACGCAGTATTTT
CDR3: CASSLLPLGAGTDTQYF

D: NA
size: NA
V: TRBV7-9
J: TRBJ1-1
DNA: TGTGCCAGCAGCTTAAGGGGTGTCACTGAAGCTTTCTTT
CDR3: CASSLRGVTEAFF

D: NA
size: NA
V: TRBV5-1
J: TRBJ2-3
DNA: TGCGCCAGCAGCTTGGCCCCCCTGACTAGCACAGATACGCAGTATTTT
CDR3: CASSLAPLTSTDTQYF

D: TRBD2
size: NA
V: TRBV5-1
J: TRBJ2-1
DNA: TGCGCCGGCAGCTTGCGGGGGGACTCCTACAATGAGCAGTTCTTC
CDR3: CAGSLRGDSYNEQFF

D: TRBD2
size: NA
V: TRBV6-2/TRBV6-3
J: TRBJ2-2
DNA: TGTGCCAGCCATCGGGAGCTAGCGGGATCCGGGGAGCTGTTTTTT
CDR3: CASHRELAGSGELFF

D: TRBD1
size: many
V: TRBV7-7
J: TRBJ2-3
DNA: TGTGCTAGCAGCTTAGAGGTGACAGGGCGATTTTCGGATACGCAGTATTTT
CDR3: CASSLEVTGRFSDTQYF

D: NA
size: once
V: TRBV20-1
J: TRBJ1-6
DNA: TGCAGTGCTAGAGCAAGGGGCAGCGGTAATTCACCCCCCCACTTT
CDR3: CSARARGSGNSPPHF

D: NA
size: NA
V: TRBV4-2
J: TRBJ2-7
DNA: TGTGCCAGCAGCCAAGACAGTTTTATGAGCTCCTACGAGCAGTACTTC
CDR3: CASSQDSFMSSYEQYF

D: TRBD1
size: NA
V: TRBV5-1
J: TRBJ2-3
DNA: TGCGCCAGCAGCTCCGGGGCAGGGGGTCAGGATACGCAGTATTTT
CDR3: CASSSGAGGQDTQYF

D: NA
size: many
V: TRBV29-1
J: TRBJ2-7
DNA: TGCAGCGTGGGGAGGTCGGTATACGAGCAGTACTTC
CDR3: CSVGRSVYEQYF

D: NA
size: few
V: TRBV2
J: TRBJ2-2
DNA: TGTGCCAGCAGTGAAGTGATGGGAATCGGGGAGCTGTTTTTT
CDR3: CASSEVMGIGELFF

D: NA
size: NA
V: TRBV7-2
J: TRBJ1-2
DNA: TGTGCCAGCAGCAATGATTTGGCTGCGACGAGATCCTATGGCTACACCTTC
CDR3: CASSNDLAATRSYGYTF

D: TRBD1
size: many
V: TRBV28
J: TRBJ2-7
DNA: TGTGCCAGCACCTCCGGGACAGTTATCTACGAGCAGTACTTC
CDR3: CASTSGTVIYEQYF

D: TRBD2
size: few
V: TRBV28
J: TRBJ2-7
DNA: TGTGCCAGCAGTTCGCCGGGACTAGCGGGACTAAACGAGCAGTACTTC
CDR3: CASSSPGLAGLNEQYF

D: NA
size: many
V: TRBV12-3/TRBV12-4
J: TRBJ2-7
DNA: TGTGCCAGCAGGAACCAAGGGTACGAGCAGTACTTC
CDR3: CASRNQGYEQYF

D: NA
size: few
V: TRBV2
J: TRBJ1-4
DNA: TGTGCCAGCAGTGCAAACGGAGCTAATGAAAAACTGTTTTTT
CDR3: CASSANGANEKLFF

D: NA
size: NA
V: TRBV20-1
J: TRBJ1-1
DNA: TGCAGTGCTAGAGAGCCCGGGAAGAACACTGAAGCTTTCTTT
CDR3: CSAREPGKNTEAFF

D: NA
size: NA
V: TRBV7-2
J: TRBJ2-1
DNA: TGTGCCAGCAGCTTAGATGGGCAGATCAGGGGTAGTGAGCAGTTCTTC
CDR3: CASSLDGQIRGSEQFF

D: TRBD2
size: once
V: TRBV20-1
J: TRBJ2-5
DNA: TGCAGTGCTAGTCCCCCGGGACTAGAGGGGGAGACCCAGTACTTC
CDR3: CSASPPGLEGETQYF

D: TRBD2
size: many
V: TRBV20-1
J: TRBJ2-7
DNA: TGCAGTGCCTCGACTAGCGGCTACTACGAGCAGTACTTC
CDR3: CSASTSGYYEQYF

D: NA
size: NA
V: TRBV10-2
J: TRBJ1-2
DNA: TGCGCCAGCAGAGATGGGATGCATTCCTATGGCTACACCTTC
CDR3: CASRDGMHSYGYTF

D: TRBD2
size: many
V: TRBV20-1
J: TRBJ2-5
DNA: TGCAGTGCTGGTGGGACTAACCAAGAGACCCAGTACTTC
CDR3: CSAGGTNQETQYF

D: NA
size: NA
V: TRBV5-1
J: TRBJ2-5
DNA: TGCGCCAGCAGCTTGGGAGGGGGGGCGACACAGGAGACCCTGTACTTC
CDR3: CASSLGGGATQETLYF

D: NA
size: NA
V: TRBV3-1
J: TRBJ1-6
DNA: TGTGCCAGCAGCCAACCCGTGCTGAGACGGCCCCTGCTCCACTTT
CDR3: CASSQPVLRRPLLHF

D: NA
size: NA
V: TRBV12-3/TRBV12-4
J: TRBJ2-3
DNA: TGTGCCAGCAGTTTAGCGCTGGGAGTGAAAGCAGATGCGCAGTATTTT
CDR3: CASSLALGVKADAQYF

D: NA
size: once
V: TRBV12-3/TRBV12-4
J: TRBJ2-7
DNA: TGTGCCGGCAGTTTAACGTACGAGCAGTACTTC
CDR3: CAGSLTYEQYF

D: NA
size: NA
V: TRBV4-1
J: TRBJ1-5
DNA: TGCGCCAGCAGCCAAGTACCAGCTCAGCAGCCCCAGCATTTT
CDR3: CASSQVPAQQPQHF

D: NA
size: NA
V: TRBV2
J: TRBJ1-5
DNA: TGTGCCAGCTGCCGAGGGGATCAGCCCCAGCATTTT
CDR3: CASCRGDQPQHF

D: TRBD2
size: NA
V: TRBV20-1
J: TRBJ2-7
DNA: TGCAGTGCTAGAGATCCGACGGGAGGATCCTACGAGCAGTACTTC
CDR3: CSARDPTGGSYEQYF